This T cell receptor (beta chain) was sequenced for a study of cytomegalovirus exposure and HLA in healthy donors. Study results and caveats: Listed as cytomegalovirus-associated were over 150 TCR beta chains. HLA restriction was apparent for most CMV-associated TCR beta chains in a later analysis.

This CDR3 has 13 residues. Germline V lookup: CDR1 SNHLY, CDR2 FYNNEI. The V end lost 4 bases, the J end lost 5 bases, and 11 bases lay between the germline ends. In the PCR, 60 Vbeta and 13 Jbeta primers were used. Method: immunoSEQ multiplex PCR; TCRdb's copy keeps in-frame clones and lacks some. Of roughly 48,000 clones in the sample, about 78% are singletons; the top ten hold around 3.3%. A word on this clone: Its antigen is as yet unknown.

The source is a woman aged 25 to 39 in good health and CMV-seronegative. V is TRBV2 and J is TRBJ1-1, with D perhaps TRBD1 (6 bases). The source material was PBMCs. CDR3 in amino acids: CASSGNRETEAFF. The DNA of the CDR3 is TGTGCCAGCAGTGGTAACAGGGAAACTGAAGCTTTCTTT.